The 18 T cell receptor beta chains below were found in one sample sequenced in a study of Graves' ophthalmopathy and Graves' hyperthyroidism. CDR3 regions of TCR beta were amplified from RNA transcripts. The library came from an HTBI-primed first-round RT-PCR and a second-round multiplex PCR. MiXCR, run by TCRdb on the multiplex PCR reads, gives a single entry per CDR3 protein. In the table there are about 480,000 distinct CDR3 sequences, around an eighth of which are singletons. The sequenced material came from blood. The receptors here all came from a woman in her twenties or thirties with Graves' ophthalmopathy.

This clonotype turned up a few times. J is TRBJ1-2 and V is TRBV30; D call uncertain. V was trimmed by 3 bases and J by 4 bases, leaving 15 bases between them. The CDR3 has 14 residues. Per germline, CDR1 GTSNPN and CDR2 SVGIG (reference sequence). This CDR3 reads CAWRDPFSVYGYTF. The CDR3 DNA is TGTGCCTGGAGGGACCCCTTTAGCGTCTATGGCTACACCTTC.

This rearrangement joins TRBV6-2 or TRBV6-3 to TRBJ2-7; D assignment may be TRBD1 or TRBD2 (5 bases each). Germline V gene lookup returns CDR1 MNHEY and CDR2 SVGEGT. This CDR3 comprises 15 residues. Trimming pared 4 bases from V and 4 bases from J, leaving 17 bases between. The CDR3 sequence is CASSFRDPVFYEQYF. CDR3 DNA: TGTGCCAGCAGTTTCAGGGACCCCGTATTTTACGAGCAGTACTTC.

This clonotype has ten or more counts. V and J are TRBV12-3 or TRBV12-4 and TRBJ1-1; D is uncertain. Trimming took off 6 bases at V and 8 bases at J, with 16 bases between the two ends. The CDR3 loop spans 13 amino acids. The CDR3 DNA reads as TGTGCCAGCAGGGGCGATTTACGCGAAGAAGCTTTCTTT. Protein product: CASRGDLREEAFF.

This chain links TRBV6-1 with TRBJ2-7; D ambiguous. V was pared by 6 bases and J by 5 bases, with 17 bases between. Germline V gene data show CDR1 as MNHNS and CDR2 as SASEGT. This CDR3 is built from 14 residues. CDR3 residues: CASRPLIQVHEQYF. CDR3 DNA: TGTGCCAGCAGGCCGTTGATTCAGGTCCACGAGCAGTACTTC.

The table lists this clonotype with many counts. The rearrangement links TRBV7-2 to TRBJ1-1; 7 bases match TRBD1. This CDR3 has 11 amino acids. Germline-derived CDR1 and CDR2 are SGHTA and FQGNSA. After removal of 9 bases from V and 6 bases from J, the junction contained 4 bases not matched to a gene. The CDR3 nucleotides are TGTGCCAGTGGACAGGCGGCTGAAGCTTTCTTT. This codes for CASGQAAEAFF.

This clonotype was detected many times. The chain couples TRBV6-1 to TRBJ2-7; no definite D call. The CDR3 contains 15 residues. Trimming removed 4 bases at V and 1 base at J, with 14 bases between. The germline V gene has CDR1 MNHNS and CDR2 SASEGT. CDR3 bases: TGTGCCAGCAGTGGTCACACGGTGTTATCCTACGAGCAGTACTTC. Encoded protein: CASSGHTVLSYEQYF.

This clonotype was seen repeatedly, ten times or more. V usage is TRBV20-1 and J usage is TRBJ2-7, with D unclear. CDR3 length: 13 amino acids. Trimming left V 6 bases short and J 2 bases short, with 14 bases between. Germline V gives CDR1 DFQATT, CDR2 SNEGSKA (reference sequence). CDR3 nucleotide sequence: TGCAGTGCCCGGTCAGGTGACGCCTACGAGCAGTACTTC. Translating gives CSARSGDAYEQYF.

Ten or more counts support this clonotype. This chain joins TRBV20-1 and TRBJ2-7; TRBD2 might be the D (5 bases). Trimming left V 0 bases short and J 7 bases short, with 13 bases between. The germline V gene has CDR1 DFQATT and CDR2 SNEGSKA (reference sequence). The CDR3 contains 13 residues. The DNA for the CDR3 is TGCAGTGCTAGAGATGGACTGGGCTTAGAGCAGTACTTC. This translates into CSARDGLGLEQYF.

This clonotype has ten or more counts. The chain recombines TRBV12-3 or TRBV12-4 with TRBJ2-5, with 15 nucleotides matching TRBD2. After removal of 7 bases from V and 5 bases from J, the junction contained 5 bases not matched to a gene. This CDR3 has 15 residues. The CDR3 DNA reads TGTGCCAGCAAGGGACTAGCGGGGGGAGGGGAGACCCAGTACTTC. Its translation: CASKGLAGGGETQYF.

This clonotype was detected ten times or more. The chain uses TRBV5-1 and TRBJ2-7; 7 positions agree with TRBD2. CDR3 size: 14 residues. CDR1 is SGHRS and CDR2 is YFSETQ in the germline V gene. Trimming at V came to 0 bases and at J to 2 bases, leaving 2 bases not matched to a gene. The CDR3 loop reads CASSLDGGTYEQYF. The CDR3 nucleotides are TGCGCCAGCAGCTTGGACGGGGGGACCTACGAGCAGTACTTC. Supplemented by reference TRBV5-1 and TRBJ2-7, the full variable domain reads KAGVTQTPRYLIKTRGQQVTLSCSPISGHRSVSWYQQTPGQGLQFLFEYFSETQRNKGNFPGRFSGRQFSNSRSEMNVSTLELGDSALYLCASSLDGGTYEQYFGPGTRLTVT.

This clonotype was recorded many times. The gene calls are TRBV28 and TRBJ2-7; D ambiguous. This CDR3 is built from 19 residues. Trimming shortened V by 7 bases and J by 7 bases, and 35 bases separated the two germline ends. Germline loops: CDR1 MDHEN, CDR2 SYDVKM. The CDR3 DNA is TGTGCCAGCATTACTACCGACACAGCTCGGAACACACGGCCCGAGGAGCAGTACTTC. It specifies CASITTDTARNTRPEEQYF.

Ten or more counts support this clonotype. The rearrangement joins TRBV20-1 to TRBJ1-2; 9 bases line up with TRBD1. The CDR3 is made up of 13 amino acids. J was trimmed by 1 base and V by 6 bases; bases with no gene match: 3. The germline CDR1 and CDR2 sequences are DFQATT and SNEGSKA (reference sequence). This CDR3 reads CSATGGFNYGYTF. The CDR3 DNA follows: TGCAGTGCCACAGGGGGCTTTAACTATGGCTACACCTTC.

This clonotype was counted many times. CDR3 protein: CATSGSREVVEQYF. Written as DNA, the CDR3 is TGTGCCACCTCTGGAAGCAGGGAGGTCGTCGAGCAGTACTTC. The chain joins TRBV6-2 or TRBV6-3 to TRBJ2-7, with D perhaps TRBD2 (6 bases). CDR1 MNHEY and CDR2 SVGEGT come from the germline V gene. The CDR3 is made up of 14 amino acids. V was cut by 10 bases and J by 6 bases, with 22 bases left in between.

This clonotype was observed many times. J is TRBJ2-2 and V is TRBV7-9; D not certain. The CDR3 contains 14 residues. The ends were cut back, 8 bases at V and 0 bases at J, with 10 bases in the middle. Germline V CDR1 and CDR2: SEHNR, FQNEAQ (reference sequence). Here the CDR3 DNA reads TGTGCCAGCGTGGCCAGGACGAACACCGGGGAGCTGTTTTTT. Protein sequence: CASVARTNTGELFF.

This clonotype showed up many times. J is TRBJ2-5 and V is TRBV6-1, with a weak D call TRBD1 (6 bases). Germline V gives CDR1 MNHNS, CDR2 SASEGT. V dropped 1 base and J dropped 0 bases, with 15 bases sitting between them. The length of the CDR3 is 17 residues. The CDR3 region has the DNA TGTGCCAGCAGTGAAGTAGGAAGGGGGAAGTACCAAGAGACCCAGTACTTC. Its protein product is CASSEVGRGKYQETQYF.

The rearrangement joins TRBV15 to TRBJ2-2; 7 bases map to TRBD1. Germline CDR1 LNHNV, CDR2 YYDKDF (reference sequence). V lost 0 bases, J lost 5 bases, and 3 bases stayed unmatched. The CDR3 runs to 15 residues. The chain's CDR3 is CATSRDRGRTGELFF. In nucleotides, the CDR3 is TGTGCCACCAGCAGAGATAGGGGGCGGACCGGGGAGCTGTTTTTT.

This clonotype was seen many times. The chain carries TRBV6-1 and TRBJ1-5; 10 bases agree with TRBD1. This CDR3 comprises 17 residues. Unmatched junction bases numbered 10, after V lost 8 bases and J lost 0 bases. In germline, CDR1 is MNHNS, CDR2 SASEGT. CDR3 loop: CASHLWTGGYSNQPQHF. The CDR3 bases are TGTGCCAGCCACCTTTGGACAGGGGGTTATAGCAATCAGCCCCAGCATTTT.

This clonotype was observed many times. The chain is built from TRBV9 and TRBJ1-2; D is ambiguous. Per the germline V gene, CDR1 is SGDLS and CDR2 is YYNGEE. V dropped 4 bases and J dropped 3 bases, with 10 bases sitting between them. The CDR3 is 13 amino acids. The chain's CDR3 is CASSPRPDYGYTF. The CDR3 nucleotides are TGTGCCAGCAGCCCCCGACCGGACTATGGCTACACCTTC.